Shown below are 29 T cell receptor beta chains from a single sample sequenced in a study of CD8+CD57+ T cells in acquired aplastic anemia. Profiles of TCR beta VDJ and CDR3 were generated from a genomic DNA template. One entry per CDR3 protein results from TCRdb running MiXCR on the reads. The sample yields more than 45,000 distinct CDR3 sequences, around 69% seen once. Sequenced: sorted CD4+, CD8+, or CD8+CD57+ T cells (not recorded which) from PBMCs. The source is a human donor in good health, serving as a control.

The V call is TRBV7-3, the J call TRBJ1-5; 9 positions agree with TRBD1. With 2 bases clipped from V and 4 bases from J, the junction kept 6 bases outside the gene matches. The CDR3 loop spans 16 amino acids. Germline V gives CDR1 SGHTA, CDR2 FQGTGA. The CDR3 nucleotides are TGTGCCAGCAGCTTAGACAGGGGGATGGGAAATCAGCCCCAGCATTTT. Translated: CASSLDRGMGNQPQHF.

V is TRBV10-3 and J is TRBJ2-1; the D is unclear. The V end lost 2 bases, the J end lost 8 bases, and 13 bases lay between the germline ends. This CDR3 is 14 amino acids long. Germline CDR1 ENHRY, CDR2 SYGVKD. This CDR3 reads CAISETAPPDEQFF. CDR3 nucleotide sequence: TGTGCCATCAGTGAGACAGCCCCACCCGATGAGCAGTTCTTC.

In the case of this clonotype: The junction does not match germline at one end; this may be a read error. The V gene is TRBV7-8, the J gene TRBJ2-7; TRBD2 matches 7 bases. CDR3 length: 15 residues. Germline V gene sequence: CDR1 SGHVS, CDR2 FQNEAQ. CDR3 nucleotide sequence: TGTGCCAACAGCTTAGAGGGCGGGAGCTACCACGAGCAGTACTTC. Amino acids: CANSLEGGSYHEQYF.

The chain is built from TRBV15 and TRBJ1-2; unclear D gene. V lost 5 bases and J lost 0, with 7 bases in between. CDR1 is LNHNV, CDR2 YYDKDF, per germline (reference sequence). CDR3 size: 13 residues. CDR3 DNA sequence: TGTGCCACCAGCGATTGGGCTAACTATGGCTACACCTTC. Residues: CATSDWANYGYTF.

Many counts were recorded for this clonotype. The chain couples TRBV4-2 to TRBJ2-7; TRBD2 matches at 8 bases. The CDR3 is 16 residues long. Trimming removed 0 bases from V and 7 bases from J; junction bases left unmatched: 11. Germline V gene lookup returns CDR1 LGHNA and CDR2 YNFKEQ. The CDR3 spells CASSQDVTGGPGEQYF. DNA of the CDR3: TGTGCCAGCAGCCAAGACGTGACGGGAGGGCCGGGGGAGCAGTACTTC.

The chain couples TRBV9 to TRBJ1-3; D gene ambiguous. V lost 4 bases and J lost 3, with 17 bases in between. CDR1 and CDR2 from the germline V gene are SGDLS and YYNGEE. There are 16 residues in the CDR3. CDR3 residues: CASSLEAGTGGNTIYF. The DNA of the CDR3 is TGTGCCAGCAGCTTAGAAGCGGGTACCGGTGGAAACACCATATATTTT.

In this sample, this clonotype turned up a few times. V and J are TRBV25-1 and TRBJ1-5, with 8 bases aligning to TRBD1. CDR1 and CDR2 (germline): MGHDK, SYGVNS. After removal of 4 bases from V and 6 bases from J, the junction contained 8 bases not matched to a gene. The CDR3 has 15 amino acids. CDR3 in amino acids: CASSGGQGEGQPQHF. The CDR3 DNA is TGTGCCAGCAGTGGAGGACAGGGCGAGGGTCAGCCCCAGCATTTT.

Here the CDR3 reads CASSQVRSAEQYF. In DNA form, the CDR3 reads TGCGCCAGCAGCCAAGTTCGTAGCGCCGAGCAGTACTTC. The J gene is TRBJ2-7, the V gene TRBV4-3; tentative D call: TRBD2 (5 bases). CDR1 and CDR2 (germline): LGHNA, YSLEER. V was shortened by 1 base and J by 6 bases, with 10 bases between the two germline ends. The CDR3 spans 13 residues.

In its sample, this clonotype was seen a few times. The J gene is TRBJ2-7, the V gene TRBV10-3; 7 bases are a match to TRBD2. Germline CDR1 ENHRY, CDR2 SYGVKD. The CDR3 is 15 residues long. Trimming removed 1 base from V and 0 bases from J; junction bases left unmatched: 3. CDR3 amino acids: CAISEWRGSSYEQYF. In DNA, the CDR3 is TGTGCCATCAGTGAGTGGCGGGGGAGCTCCTACGAGCAGTACTTC.

The V call is TRBV9, the J call TRBJ2-3, with D unclear. Germline assignment: CDR1 SGDLS and CDR2 YYNGEE. With 3 bases removed from V and 7 bases from J, the gap between germline ends came to 15 bases. This CDR3 is 14 amino acids long. The CDR3 loop is CASSAETVGHTQYF. CDR3 in DNA: TGTGCCAGCAGCGCAGAGACGGTGGGTCATACGCAGTATTTT.

In this sample, this clonotype is large. The V call is TRBV15, the J call TRBJ1-2; D unclear. CDR3 size: 14 residues. The germline V and J ends were trimmed by 0 bases and 5 bases, with 10 bases remaining between them. Looked up from germline, CDR1 is LNHNV and CDR2 is YYDKDF (reference sequence). The CDR3, as DNA: TGTGCCACCAGCAGAGATTTGAAGGGTTATGGCTACACCTTC. Translation: CATSRDLKGYGYTF.

The chain joins TRBV24-1 to TRBJ2-7, with D unclear. V dropped 11 bases and J dropped 6 bases, with 13 bases sitting between them. The CDR3 covers 11 residues. From germline, CDR1 is KGHDR and CDR2 SFDVKD. The CDR3 coding sequence is TGTGCCAGCAGCTCCAGTAGCGAGCAGTACTTC. Translation gives CASSSSSEQYF.

There are a few counts of this clonotype. The chain joins TRBV2 to TRBJ1-5; D is uncertain. Germline values: CDR1 SNHLY, CDR2 FYNNEI. The CDR3 is 13 amino acids. The V end lost 2 bases, the J end lost 6 bases, and 8 bases lay between the germline ends. CDR3 region: CASSERSGQPQHF. CDR3 coding DNA: TGTGCCAGCAGTGAAAGGTCTGGTCAGCCCCAGCATTTT.

The CDR3 nucleotides read TGTGCCAGCAGGACGGACGGCGGGACTACTGAAGCTTTCTTT. Translated: CASRTDGGTTEAFF. The J gene is TRBJ1-1, the V gene TRBV2, with D maybe TRBD1 (5 bases). CDR1 SNHLY and CDR2 FYNNEI come from the germline V gene. The ends were cut back, 6 bases at V and 5 bases at J, with 16 bases in the middle. The CDR3 extends over 14 amino acids.

This clonotype was observed a handful of times. This may be a read error, as it is one base from a much larger clone. This chain uses TRBV28 with TRBJ2-7; 9 bases align to TRBD1. This CDR3 is 16 amino acids long. The J segment lost 2 bases and the V segment lost 6 bases, leaving 11 bases of the junction unmatched. In germline, CDR1 is MDHEN, CDR2 SYDVKM. CDR3 DNA sequence: TGTGCCAGCAGGACGACAGGGACAGGGCGCACCTACGAGCAGTACTTC. It codes for CASRTTGTGRTYEQYF.

The chain employs TRBV2 and TRBJ1-2; TRBD1 matches at 8 bases. V lost 5 bases, J lost 5 bases, and 4 bases stayed unmatched. Germline V gives CDR1 SNHLY, CDR2 FYNNEI. The CDR3 has 13 amino acids. The CDR3 loop reads CASSSGQAYGYTF. The CDR3 DNA reads as TGTGCCAGCAGTTCGGGACAGGCATATGGCTACACCTTC.

This clonotype has ten or more counts. The genes are TRBV5-5 and TRBJ1-5; 7 bases are shared with TRBD1. J lost 0 bases, V lost 4 bases, and 10 bases had no gene match. Germline CDR1 and CDR2: SGHKS and YYEKEE (reference sequence). CDR3 length: 17 residues. The CDR3: CASSIGTAGYSNQPQHF. For the CDR3, the DNA is TGTGCCAGCAGCATCGGGACAGCTGGATATAGCAATCAGCCCCAGCATTTT.

This chain links TRBV7-2 with TRBJ1-2, with D possibly matching TRBD1 (5 bases). Trimming pared 6 bases from V and 5 bases from J, leaving 10 bases between. CDR1 is SGHTA and CDR2 is FQGNSA in the germline V gene. This CDR3 spans 12 amino acids. CDR3 loop: CASRVGEYGYTF. The CDR3 coding sequence is TGTGCCAGCAGGGTAGGGGAGTATGGCTACACCTTC.

A remark on this clonotype: A much larger clone lies one base from this, so it may be a read error. The chain joins TRBV7-9 to TRBJ2-3; D is uncertain. Germline V lookup: CDR1 SEHNR, CDR2 FQNEAQ (reference sequence). This CDR3 is 11 amino acids long. V lost 4 bases and J 2 bases, leaving 1 base between the germline ends. CDR3: CASSSTDTQYF. In DNA, the CDR3 is TGTGCCAGCAGCTCCACAGATACGCAGTATTTT. Together with reference TRBV7-9 and TRBJ2-3, the CDR3 gives the full variable domain: DTGVSQNPRHKITKRGQNVTFRCDPISEHNRLYWYRQTLGQGPEFLTYFQNEAQLEKSRLLSDRFSAERPKGSFSTLEIQRTEQGDSAMYLCASSSTDTQYFGPGTRLTVL.

There are a few counts of this clonotype. The chain links TRBV6-1 to TRBJ2-7; TRBD2 agrees at 11 bases. This CDR3 comprises 15 residues. Germline CDR1 and CDR2: MNHNS and SASEGT. After removal of 4 bases from V and 0 bases from J, the junction contained 2 bases not matched to a gene. CDR3 DNA: TGTGCCAGCAGTGGGGGACTAGCGGTCTCCTACGAGCAGTACTTC. Translating gives CASSGGLAVSYEQYF.

The CDR3 loop is CASSPKGETQYF. CDR3 DNA: TGTGCCAGCAGCCCGAAAGGAGAGACCCAGTACTTC. The rearrangement links TRBV7-3 to TRBJ2-5, with D hard to call. The CDR3 has 12 residues. Germline V gene data show CDR1 as SGHTA and CDR2 as FQGTGA. The V gene lost 5 bases and the J gene lost 4 bases, with 8 bases spanning the gap.

Only a few counts were recorded for this clonotype. V is TRBV11-1 and J is TRBJ2-5; 7 nucleotides match TRBD2. The CDR3 contains 17 residues. Germline values: CDR1 SGHAT, CDR2 FQDESV (reference sequence). The V gene end was trimmed by 4 bases and the J gene end by 2 bases; junction bases not matched to a gene: 13. CDR3 region: CASSSHMGGGVQETQYF. The CDR3 DNA reads TGTGCCAGCAGCTCCCACATGGGGGGAGGGGTTCAAGAGACCCAGTACTTC.

The chain couples TRBV10-3 to TRBJ1-4, with D uncertain. CDR1 and CDR2 (germline): ENHRY, SYGVKD. The CDR3 extends over 14 amino acids. The V and J ends lost 2 bases and 1 base respectively, with 5 bases between them. CDR3 amino acids: CAISEGKTNEKLFF. The CDR3 nucleotides read TGTGCCATCAGTGAGGGGAAAACTAATGAAAAACTGTTTTTT.

This clonotype was detected ten times or more. The gene calls are TRBV6-1 and TRBJ2-3; D might be TRBD2 (6 bases). This CDR3 is 15 amino acids long. The V end was cut by 2 bases, the J end by 3 bases, with 12 bases between. Germline V gene sequence: CDR1 MNHNS, CDR2 SASEGT. CDR3 region: CASSEKVEGTDTQYF. For the CDR3, the DNA is TGTGCCAGCAGTGAAAAAGTGGAGGGAACAGATACGCAGTATTTT.

This chain uses TRBV25-1 with TRBJ2-7; D is tentatively TRBD1 or TRBD2 (6 bases each). V lost 1 base and J 3 bases, leaving 13 bases between the germline ends. The CDR3 spans 15 residues. Germline V gene sequence: CDR1 MGHDK, CDR2 SYGVNS. This CDR3 reads CASSESGARVYEQYF. CDR3 coding DNA: TGTGCCAGCAGTGAATCGGGGGCCCGGGTCTACGAGCAGTACTTC.

This clonotype was picked up a small number of times. V and J are TRBV4-2 and TRBJ1-1; no reliable D call. The CDR3 is made up of 14 amino acids. CDR1 is LGHNA and CDR2 is YNFKEQ in the germline V gene. V was cut by 5 bases and J by 1 base, with 11 bases left in between. CDR3 nucleotide sequence: TGTGCCAGCAGCTACGGACTCTCGAACACTGAAGCTTTCTTT. This translates into CASSYGLSNTEAFF.

The chain is built from TRBV5-4 and TRBJ2-7; 13 bases are shared with TRBD2. V lost 3 bases and J lost 3; bases outside the gene matches: 9. Germline CDR1 and CDR2: SGHNT and YYREEE (reference sequence). This CDR3 is 17 amino acids long. The CDR3 loop is CASSSKTGTSGDYEQYF. The CDR3 nucleotides are TGTGCCAGCAGCTCCAAGACCGGGACTAGCGGGGACTACGAGCAGTACTTC.

This chain joins TRBV11-1 and TRBJ1-2; tentative D call: TRBD1 (5 bases). In germline, CDR1 is SGHAT, CDR2 FQDESV (reference sequence). V was pared by 0 bases and J by 4 bases, with 15 bases between. The CDR3 is made up of 16 amino acids. CDR3 loop: CASSLAGQGEGYGYTF. The CDR3, as DNA: TGTGCCAGCAGCTTAGCGGGGCAGGGAGAAGGCTATGGCTACACCTTC.

The chain carries TRBV10-3 and TRBJ2-7, with TRBD1 matching over 7 bases. Germline CDR1 reads ENHRY; CDR2 reads SYGVKD. This CDR3 region has 15 residues. The V and J ends lost 3 bases and 4 bases, in that order; junction bases with no gene match: 9. CDR3 nucleotide sequence: TGTGCCATCAGTGAAAGTAGAGGGGGCCCGTACGAGCAGTACTTC. This translates into CAISESRGGPYEQYF.